One sample yielded the 2 T cell receptor beta chains listed below, sequenced in a study of blood T cell repertoires in COVID-19. Using immunoSEQ multiplex PCR, the repertoire was profiled, and TCRdb retains in-frame clones only, with some absent. The sample yields approximately 100,000 clones, roughly 90% seen once. The sample consisted of peripheral blood. The receptors shown here come from a man in his sixties or seventies with acute or convalescent COVID-19.

V is TRBV7-9 and J is TRBJ2-1; 7 bases match TRBD2. This CDR3 contains 18 residues. The V and J ends lost 1 base and 7 bases, in that order; junction bases with no gene match: 16. CDR1 is SEHNR, CDR2 FQNEAQ, per germline (reference sequence). The CDR3 DNA reads TGTGCCAGCAGCTTAGAGGTGGGGGGAGGGCGTCGTAGGAATGAGCAGTTCTTC. Its protein product is CASSLEVGGGRRRNEQFF.

The rearrangement links TRBV30 to TRBJ1-1; no clear D gene. Trimming left V 1 base short and J 0 bases short, with 15 bases between. The CDR3 consists of 16 residues. Germline assignment: CDR1 GTSNPN and CDR2 SVGIG (reference sequence). CDR3 sequence (DNA): TGTGCCTGGAGTGCCGCGGTCCGTGGCATGAACACTGAAGCTTTCTTT. Translating it yields CAWSAAVRGMNTEAFF.